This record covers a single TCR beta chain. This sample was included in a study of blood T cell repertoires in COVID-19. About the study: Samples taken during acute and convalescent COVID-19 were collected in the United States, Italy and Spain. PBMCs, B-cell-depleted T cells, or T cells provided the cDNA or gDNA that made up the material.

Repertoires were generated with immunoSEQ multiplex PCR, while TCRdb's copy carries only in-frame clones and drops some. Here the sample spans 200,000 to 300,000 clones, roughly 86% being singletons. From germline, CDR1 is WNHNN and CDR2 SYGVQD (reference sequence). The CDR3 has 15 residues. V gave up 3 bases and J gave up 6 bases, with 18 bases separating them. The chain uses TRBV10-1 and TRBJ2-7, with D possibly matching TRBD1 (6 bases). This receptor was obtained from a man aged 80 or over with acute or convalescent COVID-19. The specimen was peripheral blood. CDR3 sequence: CASSELTTGRGEQYF. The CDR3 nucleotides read TGCGCCAGCAGTGAATTGACAACAGGGCGAGGCGAGCAGTACTTC.